The 23 T cell receptor beta chains reported below all come from one sample, sequenced in a study of T-cell reconstitution after alpha-beta-depleted transplantation in children (TCRdb year 2016). In light of the paper, this sample's treatment or condition label describes: allogeneic hematopoietic cell transplantation with graft depleted of TCRalphabeta T cells and CD19 B cells. Preparation of the library involved PCR. Sequencing was performed on an Illumina HiSeq 2500. To normalize quantification of the TCRbeta repertoire, the TCR libraries were built with molecular barcoding that relied on unique molecular identifiers. The public sequencing data were trimmed at Q25 with fastp and processed into clonotypes with MiXCR by TCRdb, which kept only in-frame beta chains. Duplicate CDR3 protein sequences are folded into a single record with the most common DNA and genes. The sample includes more than 300,000 distinct CDR3 sequences, with 16% observed a single time. About 41% of the sample goes to the ten largest clones.

The source material was PBMCs, mostly from graft donor cells, sampled 360 days after TCRalphabeta/CD19-depleted stem cell transplant. Receptors were obtained from a male patient between 2 and 15 years old who had a stem cell transplant for acute lymphoblastic leukemia, so the T cells may come from the graft donor.

This clonotype was found a few times. The chain combines TRBV4-1 with TRBJ1-1, with D perhaps TRBD1 (5 bases). The germline V and J ends were trimmed by 0 bases and 4 bases, with 15 bases remaining between them. The V gene's germline CDR1 is MGHRA and CDR2 YSYEKL. The CDR3 contains 16 residues. Here the CDR3 reads CASSQDFGRVSTEAFF. Written as DNA, the CDR3 is TGCGCCAGCAGCCAAGATTTTGGCAGGGTGAGCACTGAAGCTTTCTTT.

V is TRBV20-1 and J is TRBJ2-7; 10 bases match TRBD1. This CDR3 has 11 residues. Per the germline V gene, CDR1 is DFQATT and CDR2 is SNEGSKA (reference sequence). V lost 5 bases, J lost 6 bases, and 1 base stayed unmatched. CDR3 nucleotides: TGCAGTGCTGGACAGGGGGGCGAGCAGTACTTC. As protein: CSAGQGGEQYF.

The rearrangement joins TRBV15 to TRBJ2-5; no clear D. Trimming took 0 bases from V and 4 from J, leaving 12 bases between them. The CDR3 runs to 15 residues. The germline V gene has CDR1 LNHNV and CDR2 YYDKDF (reference sequence). CDR3 in DNA: TGTGCCACCAGCAGAGATCCCATTGGCAGAGAGACCCAGTACTTC. This translates into CATSRDPIGRETQYF.

The rearrangement joins TRBV28 to TRBJ2-3, with 14 nucleotides matching TRBD2. The length of the CDR3 is 16 residues. V shed 3 bases and J 4 bases; nucleotides not matched to a gene: 3. The germline V gene encodes CDR1 MDHEN and CDR2 SYDVKM. CDR3 in amino acids: CASSFTTSGRADTQYF. CDR3 bases: TGTGCCAGCAGTTTCACGACTAGCGGGAGGGCAGATACGCAGTATTTT. Filled out from reference TRBV28 and TRBJ2-3, the complete variable domain reads DVKVTQSSRYLVKRTGEKVFLECVQDMDHENMFWYRQDPGLGLRLIYFSYDVKMKEKGDIPEGYSVSREKKERFSLILESASTNQTSMYLCASSFTTSGRADTQYFGPGTRLTVL.

This clonotype was seen just once. The rearrangement links TRBV14 to TRBJ1-1; unclear D gene. V dropped 0 bases and J dropped 3 bases, with 23 bases sitting between them. Germline CDR1 reads SGHDN; CDR2 reads FVKESK. The CDR3 has 19 amino acids. The CDR3 DNA follows: TGTGCCAGCAGCCAAGACCGCCCCGGGATTTCTCAACGGGACACTGAAGCTTTCTTT. It specifies CASSQDRPGISQRDTEAFF. Filled out from reference TRBV14 and TRBJ1-1, the complete variable domain reads EAGVTQFPSHSVIEKGQTVTLRCDPISGHDNLYWYRRVMGKEIKFLLHFVKESKQDESGMPNNRFLAERTGGTYSTLKVQPAELEDSGVYFCASSQDRPGISQRDTEAFFGQGTRLTVV.

The chain's CDR3 is CASSQADRDRTQYF. The DNA for the CDR3 is TGCGCCAGCAGCCAAGCAGACCGAGACAGGACCCAGTACTTC. The chain couples TRBV4-1 to TRBJ2-7; perhaps TRBD1 as D (5 bases). The end of the DNA fits TRBJ2-5 better, so the J call may be wrong. The CDR3 is 14 residues long. Germline V CDR1 and CDR2: MGHRA, YSYEKL.

The chain employs TRBV4-2 and TRBJ2-3, with 9 nucleotides matching TRBD2. CDR1 is LGHNA and CDR2 is YNFKEQ in the germline V gene. V shed 3 bases, J shed 6 bases, and the junction held 4 bases outside the gene matches. CDR3 length: 14 amino acids. The CDR3 spells CASSHGLARDTQYF. In DNA, the CDR3 is TGTGCCAGCAGCCACGGACTAGCGCGTGATACGCAGTATTTT.

CDR3 sequence reads: CASSNVAADTQYF. The CDR3 DNA follows: TGTGCCAGCAGTAATGTAGCCGCAGATACGCAGTATTTT. The rearrangement joins TRBV2 to TRBJ2-3; unclear D gene. CDR1 SNHLY and CDR2 FYNNEI come from the germline V gene. V lost 5 bases, J lost 4 bases, and 10 bases lay in between. The CDR3 has 13 amino acids. Variable domain in full (rest from reference TRBV2 and TRBJ2-3): EPEVTQTPSHQVTQMGQEVILRCVPISNHLYFYWYRQILGQKVEFLVSFYNNEISEKSEIFDDQFSVERPDGSNFTLKIRSTKLEDSAMYFCASSNVAADTQYFGPGTRLTVL.

The sample holds many counts of this clonotype. The V call is TRBV9, the J call TRBJ2-7, with unresolved D. V was pared by 2 bases and J by 3 bases, with 9 bases between. The CDR3 spans 13 residues. Germline values: CDR1 SGDLS, CDR2 YYNGEE. The CDR3 nucleotides are TGTGCCAGCAGCGTTGGCAGAGACTACGAGCAGTACTTC. Translating it yields CASSVGRDYEQYF. Based on the CDR3 plus reference TRBV9 and TRBJ2-7, the full variable domain is DSGVTQTPKHLITATGQRVTLRCSPRSGDLSVYWYQQSLDQGLQFLIQYYNGEERAKGNILERFSAQQFPDLHSELNLSSLELGDSALYFCASSVGRDYEQYFGPGTRLTVT.

This chain links TRBV6-2 or TRBV6-3 with TRBJ1-2; D remains unclear. V was trimmed by 8 bases and J by 8 bases, leaving 12 bases between them. The CDR3 has 11 residues. Looked up from germline, CDR1 is MNHEY and CDR2 is SVGEGT. DNA for the CDR3: TGTGCCAGCCGGAGTCCTCCCGGCTACACCTTC. Protein sequence: CASRSPPGYTF.

The chain carries TRBV30 and TRBJ1-1; weak D call: TRBD1 (6 bases). The V end was cut by 1 base, the J end by 10 bases, with 13 bases between. Germline CDR1 and CDR2: GTSNPN and SVGIG (reference sequence). The CDR3 totals 12 residues. DNA of the CDR3: TGTGCCTGGAGTGCTACCGGGACACGAGCTTTCTTT. This translates into CAWSATGTRAFF.

This clonotype was observed a single time. The chain joins TRBV21-1 to TRBJ2-7; the table's D call TRBD1 went unverified against the DNA. TRBV21-1 is a pseudogene segment. This CDR3 comprises 15 residues. CDR3 in amino acids: CASSKGRDRGCEQYF. Written as DNA, the CDR3 is TGTGCCAGCAGCAAAGGAAGGGACAGGGGGTGCGAGCAGTACTTC.

In this sample, this clonotype turned up a few times. The rearrangement uses TRBV29-1 and TRBJ1-2; D is undetermined. V was shortened by 2 bases and J by 8 bases, with 12 bases between the two germline ends. The CDR3 contains 12 residues. Germline CDR1 reads SQVTM; CDR2 reads ANQGSEA. CDR3 DNA sequence: TGCAGCGTTGAATACGGTCCTGGGGGCTACACCTTC. It is translated as CSVEYGPGGYTF.

In this sample, this clonotype turned up a few times. The V call is TRBV30, the J call TRBJ2-2, with 13 bases matching TRBD2. This CDR3 region has 15 residues. V shed 3 bases, J shed 5 bases, and the junction held 3 bases outside the gene matches. From germline, CDR1 is GTSNPN and CDR2 SVGIG (reference sequence). The CDR3 coding sequence is TGTGCCTGGAGGACTAGCGGGAGGATTACCGGGGAGCTGTTTTTT. It yields the protein CAWRTSGRITGELFF. Based on the CDR3 plus reference TRBV30 and TRBJ2-2, the full variable domain is SQTIHQWPATLVQPVGSPLSLECTVEGTSNPNLYWYRQAAGRGLQLLFYSVGIGQISSEVPQNLSASRPQDRQFILSSKKLLLSDSGFYLCAWRTSGRITGELFFGEGSRLTVL.

The chain has TRBV6-1 and TRBJ2-6, with a weak D call TRBD2 (5 bases). Trimming stripped 4 bases from V and 2 bases from J, with 12 bases between. The CDR3 is 16 residues long. Germline assignment: CDR1 MNHNS and CDR2 SASEGT. The CDR3 loop is CASSGYLAAGANVLTF. CDR3 in DNA: TGTGCCAGCAGTGGATATCTAGCAGCTGGGGCCAACGTCCTGACTTTC.

This clonotype was recorded many times. V is TRBV12-3 or TRBV12-4 and J is TRBJ2-5, with 9 positions matching TRBD1. The CDR3 is 15 amino acids. V shed 5 bases, J shed 4 bases, and the junction held 8 bases outside the gene matches. The CDR3 DNA reads TGTGCCAGCAGTACCGGGACAGGGATGGGAGAGACCCAGTACTTC. This gives the protein CASSTGTGMGETQYF.

There are a few counts of this clonotype. The chain carries TRBV4-3 and TRBJ2-7, with 7 bases aligning to TRBD2. The ends lost 0 bases at V and 3 bases at J; junction bases unmatched: 5. CDR1 LGHNA and CDR2 YSLEER come from the germline V gene. This CDR3 region has 15 residues. CDR3 sequence (DNA): TGCGCCAGCAGCCAAGATACTAGCGCCTACTACGAGCAGTACTTC. It translates to CASSQDTSAYYEQYF.

The chain joins TRBV18 to TRBJ1-1; D gene ambiguous. The germline V gene encodes CDR1 KGHSH and CDR2 LQKENI. The V gene lost 3 bases and the J gene lost 1 base, with 12 bases spanning the gap. The length of the CDR3 is 15 residues. In DNA, the CDR3 is TGTGCCAGCTCACCGAGTGGGTTTGGGAACACTGAAGCTTTCTTT. This encodes CASSPSGFGNTEAFF.

In its sample, this clonotype was seen a few times. This chain joins TRBV7-6 and TRBJ2-1, with D perhaps TRBD1 (6 bases). The V end lost 5 bases, the J end lost 6 bases, and 14 bases lay between the germline ends. Germline values: CDR1 SGHVS, CDR2 FNYEAQ. The CDR3 runs to 14 residues. DNA for the CDR3: TGTGCCAGCAGCGCCAGGGGATCAAGCAATGAGCAGTTCTTC. Its translation: CASSARGSSNEQFF.

This clonotype has just a few counts. V and J are TRBV20-1 and TRBJ2-7; possibly TRBD1 or TRBD2 for D (6 bases each). Trimming shortened V by 1 base and J by 8 bases, and 15 bases separated the two germline ends. Per germline, CDR1 DFQATT and CDR2 SNEGSKA (reference sequence). The CDR3 totals 13 residues. CDR3 loop: CSARAGVGGKQYF. The CDR3 DNA is TGCAGTGCTAGAGCAGGGGTTGGCGGGAAGCAGTACTTC.

This clonotype has more than one count but fewer than ten. The genes are TRBV20-1 and TRBJ2-1; no firm D call. The CDR3 has 13 amino acids. V was clipped by 3 bases and J by 12 bases, with 18 bases between them. Germline V gene data show CDR1 as DFQATT and CDR2 as SNEGSKA (reference sequence). The CDR3 sequence: CSASWSRQWLQFF. CDR3 DNA sequence: TGCAGTGCTAGCTGGAGTCGGCAATGGCTGCAGTTCTTC.

The rearrangement links TRBV5-1 to TRBJ1-3, with a possible D match to TRBD1 (5 bases). The CDR3 covers 15 residues. The germline V gene has CDR1 SGHRS and CDR2 YFSETQ. V lost 4 bases and J 4 bases, leaving 15 bases between the germline ends. The CDR3 is CASSLPDRRGNTIYF. Here the CDR3 DNA reads TGCGCCAGCAGCCTCCCAGACAGACGAGGAAACACCATATATTTT.

This clonotype was counted at least ten times. This chain connects TRBV4-2 to TRBJ1-2; D gene uncertain. CDR1 LGHNA and CDR2 YNFKEQ come from the germline V gene. V lost 3 bases and J lost 2, with 4 bases in between. This CDR3 contains 12 residues. The CDR3 spells CASSQANYGYTF. The CDR3 coding sequence is TGTGCCAGCAGCCAGGCAAACTATGGCTACACCTTC.